The source of this T cell receptor beta chain is a study of blood T cell repertoires in COVID-19. In the study overall: Donors in the United States, Italy and Spain gave samples during acute or convalescent COVID-19.

This CDR3 has 15 amino acids. Germline CDR1 reads SGHTA; CDR2 reads FQGNSA. V trimming: 4 bases; J trimming: 0 bases; junction bases outside the gene matches: 3. Clinical histories supplied by participants themselves formed the basis of cohort assignment. The study recruited exposed participants who had met a COVID-19 case within 2 weeks before entry. Using immunoSEQ multiplex PCR, the repertoire was profiled, and TCRdb retains in-frame clones only, with some absent. The table has about 320,000 clones, less than 85% seen once; the top ten hold about 2%. The sample comprised PBMCs or T cells enriched from blood (not recorded which). The clonotype comes from a woman between 25 and 40 years old who had been exposed to COVID-19. The chain uses TRBV7-2 and TRBJ1-3, with 7 nucleotides matching TRBD1. This CDR3 reads CASSSDRFSGNTIYF. In DNA, the CDR3 is TGTGCCAGCAGCTCGGACAGGTTCTCTGGAAACACCATATATTTT. Combining the CDR3 with reference TRBV7-2 and TRBJ1-3 gives the whole variable domain GAGVSQSPSNKVTEKGKDVELRCDPISGHTALYWYRQSLGQGLEFLIYFQGNSAPDKSGLPSDRFSAERTGGSVSTLTIQRTQQEDSAVYLCASSSDRFSGNTIYFGEGSWLTVV.